The 27 T cell receptor beta chains reported below all come from one sample, sequenced in a study of blood T cell repertoires in COVID-19. The data were produced by immunoSEQ multiplex PCR, yet TCRdb's version contains in-frame clones alone and is incomplete. This table holds 28,000 or so clones, over 75% found once. Material: peripheral blood. Every receptor here comes from an elderly woman with COVID-19, enrolled during active disease.

The J gene is TRBJ1-2, the V gene TRBV19; D gene unclear. Germline CDR1 LNHDA, CDR2 SQIVND (reference sequence). Trimming shortened V by 6 bases and J by 4 bases, and 9 bases separated the two germline ends. The CDR3 extends over 12 amino acids. CDR3 protein: CASRSAGYGYTF. In DNA form, the CDR3 reads TGTGCCAGTAGAAGCGCGGGCTATGGCTACACCTTC. The full variable domain, completed using reference TRBV19 and TRBJ1-2, is DGGITQSPKYLFRKEGQNVTLSCEQNLNHDAMYWYRQDPGQGLRLIYYSQIVNDFQKGDIAEGYSVSREKKESFPLTVTSAQKNPTAFYLCASRSAGYGYTFGSGTRLTVV.

This chain links TRBV5-1 with TRBJ2-1; 9 bases fit TRBD2. This CDR3 is built from 15 residues. The ends lost 0 bases at V and 6 bases at J; junction bases unmatched: 4. Germline V CDR1 and CDR2: SGHRS, YFSETQ. Here the CDR3 DNA reads TGCGCCAGCAGCTTGGTTAGCGGGGGCCTCAATGAGCAGTTCTTC. Protein product: CASSLVSGGLNEQFF.

The V gene is TRBV5-1, the J gene TRBJ2-2; 9 nucleotides match TRBD2. Germline values: CDR1 SGHRS, CDR2 YFSETQ. This CDR3 is built from 16 residues. The V gene end was trimmed by 3 bases and the J gene end by 0 bases; junction bases not matched to a gene: 3. The chain's CDR3 is CASSSGLASNTGELFF. The DNA for the CDR3 is TGCGCCAGCAGCTCGGGACTAGCATCGAACACCGGGGAGCTGTTTTTT.

This clone was counted between two and nine times. In nucleotides, the CDR3 is TGTGCCAGTAGTACGGACAGCCGCTCTGGAAACACCATATATTTT. Translating it yields CASSTDSRSGNTIYF. This chain joins TRBV19 and TRBJ1-3; the D gene is possibly TRBD1 (6 bases). V was pared by 4 bases and J by 0 bases, with 10 bases between. Germline V CDR1 and CDR2: LNHDA, SQIVND (reference sequence). This CDR3 is built from 15 residues.

The J gene is TRBJ2-1, the V gene TRBV6-5; TRBD2 matches 12 bases. Germline trimming cut 6 bases from V and 8 bases from J; bases unmatched to any gene: 8. The CDR3 spans 15 residues. Germline V gene data show CDR1 as MNHEY and CDR2 as SVGAGI. The CDR3 loop is CASSRSSGGVDEQFF. The CDR3 nucleotides read TGTGCCAGCAGCAGATCTAGCGGGGGGGTTGATGAGCAGTTCTTC.

V usage is TRBV19 and J usage is TRBJ2-3, with a tentative D call TRBD2 (5 bases). CDR3 length equals 14 residues. V lost 5 bases and J lost 1, with 10 bases in between. Germline CDR1 LNHDA, CDR2 SQIVND (reference sequence). The CDR3 bases are TGTGCCAGTAGTTCCCTAGCTCGCACAGATACGCAGTATTTT. Amino acids: CASSSLARTDTQYF.

This chain joins TRBV6-1 and TRBJ2-3, with 12 bases lining up with TRBD2. V lost 2 bases and J lost 1; bases outside the gene matches: 1. CDR3 length equals 16 residues. Germline V gives CDR1 MNHNS, CDR2 SASEGT. The CDR3 bases are TGTGCCAGCAGTGAAAGACTAGCGGGGGGCACAGATACGCAGTATTTT. Protein: CASSERLAGGTDTQYF.

The rearrangement links TRBV5-4 to TRBJ2-2; TRBD2 aligns across 12 bases. Germline V gives CDR1 SGHNT, CDR2 YYREEE (reference sequence). Trimming took 4 bases from V and 5 from J; bases not matched to a gene: 6. The CDR3 sequence is 16 residues long. CDR3 sequence (DNA): TGTGCCAGCAGCAAGGGACTAGCGGGCCCAACCGGGGAGCTGTTTTTT. This translates into CASSKGLAGPTGELFF.

This clone was counted a single time. The chain couples TRBV5-4 to TRBJ1-1, with TRBD1 matching 8 bases. The germline V gene encodes CDR1 SGHNT and CDR2 YYREEE (reference sequence). This CDR3 spans 14 amino acids. V was clipped by 4 bases and J by 6 bases; unmatched bases: 8. The CDR3 coding sequence is TGTGCCAGCAGCCCCGGACAGGGCGGGGCTGAAGCTTTCTTT. This sequence encodes CASSPGQGGAEAFF.

The chain recombines TRBV7-6 with TRBJ2-3; unclear D gene. CDR3 size: 13 residues. V was trimmed by 4 bases and J by 6 bases, leaving 11 bases between them. The germline V gene encodes CDR1 SGHVS and CDR2 FNYEAQ. CDR3 sequence reads: CASSSPPQDTQYF. The CDR3, as DNA: TGTGCCAGCAGCTCCCCCCCTCAGGATACGCAGTATTTT.

The chain couples TRBV6-2 or TRBV6-3 to TRBJ1-1; 12 bases map to TRBD1. The CDR3 contains 17 residues. Germline V gene lookup returns CDR1 MNHEY and CDR2 SVGEGT. J was trimmed by 2 bases and V by 6 bases; bases with no gene match: 10. As DNA, the CDR3 is TGTGCCAGCAGCCCGATATGGGGACAGGGGGCAAACACTGAAGCTTTCTTT. Protein product: CASSPIWGQGANTEAFF.

This chain links TRBV6-5 with TRBJ1-1; D possibly corresponds to TRBD1 (6 bases). The CDR3 loop spans 14 amino acids. CDR1 is MNHEY, CDR2 SVGAGI, per germline. Between the trimmed V and J ends, which lost 2 bases and 5 bases, there was a span of 12 bases. CDR3 nucleotides: TGTGCCAGCAGTTACGGGTCCAGGGGAACTGAAGCTTTCTTT. It translates to CASSYGSRGTEAFF.

V gene TRBV6-6 combines with J gene TRBJ1-1; possibly TRBD1 for D (5 bases). V was trimmed by 0 bases and J by 5 bases, leaving 10 bases between them. The germline gives CDR1 MNHNY, CDR2 SVGAGI (reference sequence). The CDR3 sequence is 14 residues long. The CDR3 spells CASSYSGGWTEAFF. For the CDR3, the DNA is TGTGCCAGCAGTTACTCGGGGGGTTGGACTGAAGCTTTCTTT.

This clone showed up just once. This sequence joins TRBV5-1 and TRBJ1-1, with D possibly being TRBD1 (5 bases). The CDR3 contains 15 residues. Germline loops: CDR1 SGHRS, CDR2 YFSETQ. The V and J ends lost 0 bases and 0 bases respectively, with 9 bases between them. This CDR3 is CASSLVRAMNTEAFF. CDR3 nucleotides: TGCGCCAGCAGCTTGGTCAGGGCAATGAACACTGAAGCTTTCTTT.

The chain uses TRBV7-2 and TRBJ1-4, with 10 bases fitting TRBD1. The CDR3 totals 15 residues. V dropped 6 bases and J dropped 7; count of bases not matched to a gene: 8. Germline assignment: CDR1 SGHTA and CDR2 FQGNSA. The CDR3 loop reads CASSSTGTGVEKLFF. The CDR3, as DNA: TGTGCCAGCAGTTCAACCGGGACAGGGGTTGAAAAACTGTTTTTT.

The V and J genes are TRBV19 and TRBJ1-1; 11 bases fit TRBD1. CDR3 length: 16 residues. Per the germline V gene, CDR1 is LNHDA and CDR2 is SQIVND (reference sequence). Trimming took 5 bases from V and 8 from J; bases not matched to a gene: 13. The CDR3 DNA reads TGTGCCAGTAGTCGGACAGGGGGCGCGGGGCTTTGGGAAGCTTTCTTT. It codes for CASSRTGGAGLWEAFF.

The chain employs TRBV15 and TRBJ2-1; D perhaps matches TRBD1 (6 bases). CDR1 LNHNV and CDR2 YYDKDF come from the germline V gene (reference sequence). Trimming stripped 3 bases from V and 4 bases from J, with 7 bases between. This CDR3 has 13 amino acids. The CDR3 here is CATSRDRYNEQFF. CDR3 nucleotide sequence: TGTGCCACCAGCAGGGACAGATACAATGAGCAGTTCTTC.

The sample holds one count of this clone. This sequence joins TRBV18 and TRBJ2-5, with 9 positions matching TRBD2. V was clipped by 3 bases and J by 5 bases; unmatched bases: 7. CDR1 KGHSH and CDR2 LQKENI come from the germline V gene. The CDR3 spans 15 residues. The CDR3, as DNA: TGTGCCAGCTCACCGGGACTAGCAGTGCGGGAGACCCAGTACTTC. Its protein is CASSPGLAVRETQYF.

The V call is TRBV5-1, the J call TRBJ2-2; tentative D call: TRBD2 (6 bases). Trimming left V 5 bases short and J 0 bases short, with 14 bases between. CDR1 is SGHRS and CDR2 is YFSETQ in the germline V gene. The CDR3 length is 16 residues. The CDR3 nucleotides are TGCGCCAGCAGAAAGTCAGGGACTGCGAACACCGGGGAGCTGTTTTTT. It translates to CASRKSGTANTGELFF.

A note on this clone: Within the sample, other DNA sequences also encode this same CDR3. The chain employs TRBV18 and TRBJ2-2; TRBD1 is a possible D gene (6 bases). The CDR3 totals 13 residues. V lost 3 bases and J 4 bases, leaving 6 bases between the germline ends. Germline assignment: CDR1 KGHSH and CDR2 LQKENI. The CDR3 DNA follows: TGTGCCAGCTCACCGGACAGCACCGGGGAGCTGTTTTTT. It translates to CASSPDSTGELFF.

J is TRBJ1-4 and V is TRBV6-2 or TRBV6-3; no firm D call. This CDR3 comprises 15 residues. Germline CDR1 reads MNHEY; CDR2 reads SVGEGT. The V and J ends lost 6 bases and 8 bases respectively, with 19 bases between them. The CDR3 coding sequence is TGTGCCAGCAGCCGTTGGAACGCGGCGGAGGAAAAACTGTTTTTT. Protein: CASSRWNAAEEKLFF.

The CDR3 region is CASSEPFYTQYF. CDR3 sequence (DNA): TGTGCCAGTAGTGAGCCCTTCTATACGCAGTATTTT. The V and J genes are TRBV19 and TRBJ2-3; no definite D call. V was trimmed by 5 bases and J by 7 bases, leaving 10 bases between them. The CDR3 runs 12 residues. The germline gives CDR1 LNHDA, CDR2 SQIVND (reference sequence). Drawing the rest from reference TRBV19 and TRBJ2-3, the complete variable domain is DGGITQSPKYLFRKEGQNVTLSCEQNLNHDAMYWYRQDPGQGLRLIYYSQIVNDFQKGDIAEGYSVSREKKESFPLTVTSAQKNPTAFYLCASSEPFYTQYFGPGTRLTVL.

The genes are TRBV2 and TRBJ2-3, with TRBD1 identical over 7 bases. CDR1 is SNHLY and CDR2 is FYNNEI in the germline V gene. Trimming cost V 6 bases and J 1 base; bases outside gene matches: 1. The CDR3 has 13 residues. The CDR3 DNA reads as TGTGCCAGCAGGGGGACAGGCACAGATACGCAGTATTTT. It yields the protein CASRGTGTDTQYF.

The rearrangement uses TRBV5-1 and TRBJ1-1; TRBD1 matches 7 bases. The V gene end was trimmed by 4 bases and the J gene end by 1 base; junction bases not matched to a gene: 7. Germline assignment: CDR1 SGHRS and CDR2 YFSETQ. CDR3 size: 15 residues. In DNA, the CDR3 is TGCGCCAGCAGCCCCGGACAGGCTCCGAACACTGAAGCTTTCTTT. It encodes CASSPGQAPNTEAFF.

The chain uses TRBV19 and TRBJ1-5; 11 bases are shared with TRBD1. V lost 0 bases and J lost 6; bases outside the gene matches: 13. Germline-derived CDR1 and CDR2 are LNHDA and SQIVND (reference sequence). The length of the CDR3 is 19 residues. In nucleotides, the CDR3 is TGTGCCAGTAGTATAGACAGGACAGGGGGCATAATTTTGCGTCAGCCCCAGCATTTT. Translation gives CASSIDRTGGIILRQPQHF.

The chain carries TRBV2 and TRBJ2-2; D might be TRBD1 (5 bases). Trimming shortened V by 4 bases and J by 3 bases, and 9 bases separated the two germline ends. This CDR3 has 14 residues. In germline, CDR1 is SNHLY, CDR2 FYNNEI. The CDR3 DNA reads as TGTGCCAGCAGTGGCAGGGATTACACCGGGGAGCTGTTTTTT. Translated, it gives CASSGRDYTGELFF.

This rearrangement joins TRBV5-1 to TRBJ1-5; weak D call: TRBD1 (5 bases). Germline CDR1 reads SGHRS; CDR2 reads YFSETQ. Trimming took 0 bases from V and 4 from J, leaving 11 bases between them. The CDR3 has 15 residues. The CDR3 DNA reads as TGCGCCAGCAGCTTGGGCCAGGGAGGGAATCAGCCCCAGCATTTT. This codes for CASSLGQGGNQPQHF.